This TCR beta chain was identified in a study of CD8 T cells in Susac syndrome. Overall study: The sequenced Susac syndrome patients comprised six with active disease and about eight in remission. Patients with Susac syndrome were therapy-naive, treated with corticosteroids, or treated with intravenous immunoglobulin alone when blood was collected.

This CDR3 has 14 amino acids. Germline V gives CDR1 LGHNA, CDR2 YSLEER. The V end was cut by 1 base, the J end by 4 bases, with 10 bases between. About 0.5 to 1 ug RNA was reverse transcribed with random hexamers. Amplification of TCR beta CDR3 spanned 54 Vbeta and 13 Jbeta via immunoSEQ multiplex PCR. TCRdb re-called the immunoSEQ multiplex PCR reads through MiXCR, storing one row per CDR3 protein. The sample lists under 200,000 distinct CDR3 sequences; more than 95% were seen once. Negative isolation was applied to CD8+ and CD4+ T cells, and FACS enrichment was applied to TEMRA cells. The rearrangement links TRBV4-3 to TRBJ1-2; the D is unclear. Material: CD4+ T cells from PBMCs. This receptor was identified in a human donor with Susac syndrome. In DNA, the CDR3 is TGCGCCAGCAGCCAAGTATTGTACGCCTATGGCTACACCTTC. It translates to CASSQVLYAYGYTF.